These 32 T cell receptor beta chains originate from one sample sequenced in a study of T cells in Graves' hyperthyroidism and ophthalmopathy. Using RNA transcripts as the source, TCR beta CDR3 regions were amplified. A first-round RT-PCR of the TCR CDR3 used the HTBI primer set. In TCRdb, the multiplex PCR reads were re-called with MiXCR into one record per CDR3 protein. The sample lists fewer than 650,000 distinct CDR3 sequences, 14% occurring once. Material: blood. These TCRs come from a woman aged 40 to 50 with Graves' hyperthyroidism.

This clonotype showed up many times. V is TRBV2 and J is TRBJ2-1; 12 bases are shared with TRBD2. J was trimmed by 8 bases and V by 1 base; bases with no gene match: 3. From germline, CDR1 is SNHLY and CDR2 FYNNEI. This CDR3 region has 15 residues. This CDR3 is CASSEGTSGKHEQFF. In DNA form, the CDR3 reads TGTGCCAGCAGTGAAGGGACTAGCGGGAAACATGAGCAGTTCTTC. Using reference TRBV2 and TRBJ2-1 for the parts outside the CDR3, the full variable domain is EPEVTQTPSHQVTQMGQEVILRCVPISNHLYFYWYRQILGQKVEFLVSFYNNEISEKSEIFDDQFSVERPDGSNFTLKIRSTKLEDSAMYFCASSEGTSGKHEQFFGPGTRLTVL.

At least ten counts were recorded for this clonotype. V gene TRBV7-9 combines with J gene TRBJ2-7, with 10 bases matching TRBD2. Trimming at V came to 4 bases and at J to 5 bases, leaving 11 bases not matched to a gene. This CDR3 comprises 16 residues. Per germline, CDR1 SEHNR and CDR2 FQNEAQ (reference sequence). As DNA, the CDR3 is TGTGCCAGCAGCTCGAGGGGACTAGCGCCTATGAACGAGCAGTACTTC. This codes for CASSSRGLAPMNEQYF.

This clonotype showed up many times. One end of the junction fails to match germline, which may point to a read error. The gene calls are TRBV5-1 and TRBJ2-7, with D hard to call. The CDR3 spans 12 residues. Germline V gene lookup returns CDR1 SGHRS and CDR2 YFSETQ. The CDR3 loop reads CASSLPSCEQYF. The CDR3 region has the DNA TGCGCCAGCAGCTTGCCATCCTGCGAGCAGTACTTC.

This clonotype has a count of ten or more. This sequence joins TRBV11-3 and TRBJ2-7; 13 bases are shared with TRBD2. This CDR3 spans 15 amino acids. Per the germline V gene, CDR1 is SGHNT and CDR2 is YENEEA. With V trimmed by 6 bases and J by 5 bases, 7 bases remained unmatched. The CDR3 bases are TGTGCCAGCAGGGTATCCGGGACTAGCGGGAACGAGCAGTACTTC. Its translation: CASRVSGTSGNEQYF. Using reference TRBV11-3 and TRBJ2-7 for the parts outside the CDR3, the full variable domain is EAGVVQSPRYKIIEKKQPVAFWCNPISGHNTLYWYLQNLGQGPELLIRYENEEAVDDSQLPKDRFSAERLKGVDSTLKIQPAELGDSAVYLCASRVSGTSGNEQYFGPGTRLTVT.

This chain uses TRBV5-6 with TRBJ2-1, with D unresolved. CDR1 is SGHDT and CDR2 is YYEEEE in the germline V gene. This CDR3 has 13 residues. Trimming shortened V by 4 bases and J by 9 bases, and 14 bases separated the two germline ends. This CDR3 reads CASSPNAWGEQFF. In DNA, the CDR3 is TGTGCCAGCAGCCCGAACGCTTGGGGTGAGCAGTTCTTC.

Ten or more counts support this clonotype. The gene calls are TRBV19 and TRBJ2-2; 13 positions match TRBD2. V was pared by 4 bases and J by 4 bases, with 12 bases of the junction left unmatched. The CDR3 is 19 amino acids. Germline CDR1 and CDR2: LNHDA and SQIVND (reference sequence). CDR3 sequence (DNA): TGTGCCAGTAGTACCAGGACTAGCGGGAGTATAGGTAGCACCGGGGAGCTGTTTTTT. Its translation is CASSTRTSGSIGSTGELFF. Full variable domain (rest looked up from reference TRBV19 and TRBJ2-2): DGGITQSPKYLFRKEGQNVTLSCEQNLNHDAMYWYRQDPGQGLRLIYYSQIVNDFQKGDIAEGYSVSREKKESFPLTVTSAQKNPTAFYLCASSTRTSGSIGSTGELFFGEGSRLTVL.

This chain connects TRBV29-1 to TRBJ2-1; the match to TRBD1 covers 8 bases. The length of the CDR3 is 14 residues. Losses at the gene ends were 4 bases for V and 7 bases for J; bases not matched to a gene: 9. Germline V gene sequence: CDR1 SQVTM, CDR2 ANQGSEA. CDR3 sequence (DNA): TGCAGCGTTGTAGTGGGGACAGGAGGAAATGAGCAGTTCTTC. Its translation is CSVVVGTGGNEQFF.

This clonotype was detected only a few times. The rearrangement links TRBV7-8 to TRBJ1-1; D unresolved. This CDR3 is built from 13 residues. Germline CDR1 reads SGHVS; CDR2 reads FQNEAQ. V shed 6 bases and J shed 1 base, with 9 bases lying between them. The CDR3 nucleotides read TGTGCCAGCAGGTATAACAAGAACACTGAAGCTTTCTTT. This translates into CASRYNKNTEAFF. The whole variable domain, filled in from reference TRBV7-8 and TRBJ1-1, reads GAGVSQSPRYKVAKRGQDVALRCDPISGHVSLFWYQQALGQGPEFLTYFQNEAQLDKSGLPSDRFFAERPEGSVSTLKIQRTQQEDSAVYLCASRYNKNTEAFFGQGTRLTVV.

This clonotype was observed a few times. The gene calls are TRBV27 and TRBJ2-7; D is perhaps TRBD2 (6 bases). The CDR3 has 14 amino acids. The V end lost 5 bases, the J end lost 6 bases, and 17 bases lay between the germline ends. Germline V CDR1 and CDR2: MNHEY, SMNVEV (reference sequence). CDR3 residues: CASSPRRDPVEQYF. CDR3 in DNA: TGTGCCAGCAGTCCTCGGAGGGACCCCGTCGAGCAGTACTTC.

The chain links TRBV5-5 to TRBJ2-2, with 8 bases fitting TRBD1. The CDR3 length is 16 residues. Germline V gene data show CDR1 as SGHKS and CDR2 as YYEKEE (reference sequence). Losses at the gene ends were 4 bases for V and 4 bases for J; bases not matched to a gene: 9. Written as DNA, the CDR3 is TGTGCCAGCAGCCTGTCTTCAGGGGGCAGCACCGGGGAGCTGTTTTTT. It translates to CASSLSSGGSTGELFF.

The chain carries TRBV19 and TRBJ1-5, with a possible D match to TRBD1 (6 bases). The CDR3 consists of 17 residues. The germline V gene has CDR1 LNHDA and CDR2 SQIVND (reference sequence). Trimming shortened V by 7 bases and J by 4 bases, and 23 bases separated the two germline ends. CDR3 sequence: CASIGPGAGALNQPQHF. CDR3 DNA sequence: TGTGCCAGTATTGGGCCAGGGGCTGGTGCCCTAAATCAGCCCCAGCATTTT.

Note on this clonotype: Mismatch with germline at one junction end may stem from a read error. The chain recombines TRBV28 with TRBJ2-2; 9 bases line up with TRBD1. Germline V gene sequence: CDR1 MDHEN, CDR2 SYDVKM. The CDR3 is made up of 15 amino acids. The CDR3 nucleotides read TGTGCCAGCAGTAAGCGGGACAGGGCCACCGGGGAGCTGGTTTTT. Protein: CASSKRDRATGELVF.

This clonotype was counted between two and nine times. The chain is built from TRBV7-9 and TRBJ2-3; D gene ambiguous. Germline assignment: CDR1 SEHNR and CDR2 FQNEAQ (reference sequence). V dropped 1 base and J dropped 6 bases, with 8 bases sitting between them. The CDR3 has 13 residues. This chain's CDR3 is CASSLDGRDTQYF. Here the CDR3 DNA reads TGTGCCAGCAGCTTAGACGGACGGGATACGCAGTATTTT.

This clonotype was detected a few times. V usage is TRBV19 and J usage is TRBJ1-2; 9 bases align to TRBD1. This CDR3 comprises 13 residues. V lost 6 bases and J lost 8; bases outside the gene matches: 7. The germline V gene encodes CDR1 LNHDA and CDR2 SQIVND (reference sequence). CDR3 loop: CASSLQGADGYTF. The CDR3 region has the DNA TGTGCCAGTAGCCTACAGGGGGCGGACGGCTACACCTTC.

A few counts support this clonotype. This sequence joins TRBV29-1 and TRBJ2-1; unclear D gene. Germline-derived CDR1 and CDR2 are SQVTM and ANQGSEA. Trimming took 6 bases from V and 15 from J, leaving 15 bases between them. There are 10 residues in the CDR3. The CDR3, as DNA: TGCAGCGTCGACGAGGCAAACCCGTTCTTC. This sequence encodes CSVDEANPFF.

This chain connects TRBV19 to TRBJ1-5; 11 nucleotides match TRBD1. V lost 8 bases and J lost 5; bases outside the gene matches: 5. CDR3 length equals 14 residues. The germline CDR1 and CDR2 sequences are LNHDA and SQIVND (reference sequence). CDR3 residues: CASAWGQGDQPQHF. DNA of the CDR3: TGTGCCAGTGCGTGGGGACAGGGGGATCAGCCCCAGCATTTT. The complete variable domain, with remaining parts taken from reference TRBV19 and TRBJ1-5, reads DGGITQSPKYLFRKEGQNVTLSCEQNLNHDAMYWYRQDPGQGLRLIYYSQIVNDFQKGDIAEGYSVSREKKESFPLTVTSAQKNPTAFYLCASAWGQGDQPQHFGDGTRLSIL.

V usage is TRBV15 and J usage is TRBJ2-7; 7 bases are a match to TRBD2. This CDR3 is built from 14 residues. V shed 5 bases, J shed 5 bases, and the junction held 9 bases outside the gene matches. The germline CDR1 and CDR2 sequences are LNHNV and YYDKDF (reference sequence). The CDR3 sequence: CATSSRLASHEQYF. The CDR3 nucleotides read TGTGCCACCAGCTCACGACTAGCTTCCCACGAGCAGTACTTC.

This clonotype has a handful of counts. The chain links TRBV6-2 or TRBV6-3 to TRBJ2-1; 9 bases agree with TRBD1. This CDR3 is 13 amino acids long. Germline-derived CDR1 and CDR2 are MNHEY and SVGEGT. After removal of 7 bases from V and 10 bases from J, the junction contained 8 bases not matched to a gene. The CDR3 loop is CASTNPDRGEQFF. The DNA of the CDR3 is TGTGCCAGCACCAACCCGGACAGGGGAGAGCAGTTCTTC.

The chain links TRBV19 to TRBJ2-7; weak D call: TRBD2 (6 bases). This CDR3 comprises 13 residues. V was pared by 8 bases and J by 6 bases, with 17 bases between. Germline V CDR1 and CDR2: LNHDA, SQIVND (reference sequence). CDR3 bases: TGTGCCAGTTCCGGGACTCACAAAGGCGAGCAGTACTTC. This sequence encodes CASSGTHKGEQYF.

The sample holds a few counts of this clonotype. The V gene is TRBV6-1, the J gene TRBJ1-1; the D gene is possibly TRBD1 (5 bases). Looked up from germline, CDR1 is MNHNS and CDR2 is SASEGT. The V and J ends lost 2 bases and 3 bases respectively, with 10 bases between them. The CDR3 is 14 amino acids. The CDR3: CASSEPGRDTEAFF. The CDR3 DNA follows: TGTGCCAGCAGTGAACCGGGCAGGGACACTGAAGCTTTCTTT.

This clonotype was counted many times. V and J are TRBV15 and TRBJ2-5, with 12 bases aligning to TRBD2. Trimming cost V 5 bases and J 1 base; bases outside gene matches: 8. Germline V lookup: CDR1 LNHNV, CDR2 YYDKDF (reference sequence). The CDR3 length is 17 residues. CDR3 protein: CATSPGLAGRPQETQYF. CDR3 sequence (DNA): TGTGCCACCAGCCCTGGACTAGCGGGAAGACCCCAAGAGACCCAGTACTTC.

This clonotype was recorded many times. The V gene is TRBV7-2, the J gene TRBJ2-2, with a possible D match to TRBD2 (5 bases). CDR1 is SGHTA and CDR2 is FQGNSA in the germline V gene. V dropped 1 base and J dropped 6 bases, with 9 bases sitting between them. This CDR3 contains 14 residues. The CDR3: CASSLDLAAGELFF. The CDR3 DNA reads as TGTGCCAGCAGCTTAGATCTAGCTGCCGGGGAGCTGTTTTTT.

The CDR3 loop is CASSHRDRSNYEQYF. The DNA of the CDR3 is TGTGCCAGCAGCCACAGGGACCGATCAAACTACGAGCAGTACTTC. The genes are TRBV7-2 and TRBJ2-7; D is perhaps TRBD1 (6 bases). Germline lookup yields CDR1 SGHTA and CDR2 FQGNSA. V was pared by 5 bases and J by 3 bases, with 17 bases between. This CDR3 has 15 amino acids.

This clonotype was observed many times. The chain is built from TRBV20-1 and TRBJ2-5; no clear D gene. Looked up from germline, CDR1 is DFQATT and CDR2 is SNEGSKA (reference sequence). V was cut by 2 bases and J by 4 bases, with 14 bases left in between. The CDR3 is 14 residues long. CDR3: CSARQMGLRETQYF. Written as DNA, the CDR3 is TGCAGTGCTAGACAGATGGGTTTAAGAGAGACCCAGTACTTC.

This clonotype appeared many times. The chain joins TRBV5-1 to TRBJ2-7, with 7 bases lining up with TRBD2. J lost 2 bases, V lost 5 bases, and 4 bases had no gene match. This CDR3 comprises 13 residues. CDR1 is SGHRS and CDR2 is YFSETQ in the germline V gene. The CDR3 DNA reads TGCGCCAGCAGGGCGGGAGAAACCTACGAGCAGTACTTC. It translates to CASRAGETYEQYF.

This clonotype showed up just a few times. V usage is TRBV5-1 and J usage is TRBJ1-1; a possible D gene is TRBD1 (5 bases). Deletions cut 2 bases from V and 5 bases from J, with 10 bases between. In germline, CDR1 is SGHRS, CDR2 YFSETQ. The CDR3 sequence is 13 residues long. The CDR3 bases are TGCGCCAGCAGCTTATCGGAGGGGACTGAAGCTTTCTTT. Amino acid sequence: CASSLSEGTEAFF. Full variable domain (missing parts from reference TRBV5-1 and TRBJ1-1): KAGVTQTPRYLIKTRGQQVTLSCSPISGHRSVSWYQQTPGQGLQFLFEYFSETQRNKGNFPGRFSGRQFSNSRSEMNVSTLELGDSALYLCASSLSEGTEAFFGQGTRLTVV.

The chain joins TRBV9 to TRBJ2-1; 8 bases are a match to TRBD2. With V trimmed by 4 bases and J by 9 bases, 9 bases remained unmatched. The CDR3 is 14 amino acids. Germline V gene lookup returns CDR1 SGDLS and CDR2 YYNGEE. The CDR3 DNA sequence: TGTGCCAGCAGCCCTTCGGGAGGGCCGGGTGAGCAGTTCTTC. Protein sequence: CASSPSGGPGEQFF. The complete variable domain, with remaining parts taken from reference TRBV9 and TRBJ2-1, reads DSGVTQTPKHLITATGQRVTLRCSPRSGDLSVYWYQQSLDQGLQFLIQYYNGEERAKGNILERFSAQQFPDLHSELNLSSLELGDSALYFCASSPSGGPGEQFFGPGTRLTVL.

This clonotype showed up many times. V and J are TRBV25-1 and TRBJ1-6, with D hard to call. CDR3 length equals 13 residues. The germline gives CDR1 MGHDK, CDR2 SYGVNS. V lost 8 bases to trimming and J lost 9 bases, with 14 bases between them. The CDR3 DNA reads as TGTGCCAGCGGCCCGGGCAAAGGTTCACCCCTCCACTTT. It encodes CASGPGKGSPLHF.

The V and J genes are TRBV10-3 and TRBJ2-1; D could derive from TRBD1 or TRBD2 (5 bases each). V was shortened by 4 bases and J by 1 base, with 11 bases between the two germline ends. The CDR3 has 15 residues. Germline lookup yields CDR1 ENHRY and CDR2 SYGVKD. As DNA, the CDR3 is TGTGCCATCAGTGGTGGGGACCGTTCCTACAATGAGCAGTTCTTC. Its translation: CAISGGDRSYNEQFF.

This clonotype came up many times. The CDR3 coding sequence is TGTGCCAGCAAGATAGCTAGCGGCACAGATACGCAGTATTTT. Its protein is CASKIASGTDTQYF. The genes are TRBV27 and TRBJ2-3; TRBD2 is a possible D gene (6 bases). CDR1 and CDR2 (germline): MNHEY, SMNVEV (reference sequence). V was pared by 7 bases and J by 1 base, with 12 bases between. CDR3 length: 14 amino acids.

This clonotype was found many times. CDR3: CASNRLAVAYEQYF. For the CDR3, the DNA is TGTGCCAGCAACAGACTAGCGGTGGCCTACGAGCAGTACTTC. The chain couples TRBV2 to TRBJ2-7; 9 bases match TRBD2. CDR3 length: 14 residues. The germline V gene encodes CDR1 SNHLY and CDR2 FYNNEI. The V and J ends lost 7 bases and 2 bases, in that order; junction bases with no gene match: 6.

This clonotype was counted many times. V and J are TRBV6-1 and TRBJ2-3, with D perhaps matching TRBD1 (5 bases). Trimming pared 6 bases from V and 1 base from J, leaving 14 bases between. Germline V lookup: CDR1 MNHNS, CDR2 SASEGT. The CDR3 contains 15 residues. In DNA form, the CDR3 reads TGTGCCAGCAGACTACAGGTCGATCGCACAGATACGCAGTATTTT. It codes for CASRLQVDRTDTQYF.